The 27 T cell receptor beta chains reported below all come from one sample, sequenced in a study of blood T cells in healthy people across ages. A second PCR of roughly 7 to 11 cycles used a sample-barcoded 5' primer and a J-beta primer mix. TCRdb processed the 5' RACE reads anew with MiXCR; each CDR3 protein has one entry. Of fewer than 2 million distinct CDR3 sequences listed, approximately 39% are singletons. Sequencing used blood. The source is a human donor in good health.

This clonotype was detected only a few times. The V gene is TRBV5-1, the J gene TRBJ2-5, with TRBD2 as a possible D gene (5 bases). The CDR3 contains 16 residues. Germline V gene sequence: CDR1 SGHRS, CDR2 YFSETQ. V lost 6 bases to trimming and J lost 5 bases, with 23 bases between them. The CDR3 DNA follows: TGCGCCAGCAAAGCCGACTCGTACCCAGGCGGGGAGACCCAGTACTTC. Translation: CASKADSYPGGETQYF. Full variable domain (rest looked up from reference TRBV5-1 and TRBJ2-5): KAGVTQTPRYLIKTRGQQVTLSCSPISGHRSVSWYQQTPGQGLQFLFEYFSETQRNKGNFPGRFSGRQFSNSRSEMNVSTLELGDSALYLCASKADSYPGGETQYFGPGTRLLVL.

The V gene is TRBV29-1, the J gene TRBJ1-1; D possibly corresponds to TRBD1 (6 bases). This CDR3 region has 12 residues. Trimming stripped 3 bases from V and 11 bases from J, with 16 bases between. CDR1 and CDR2 from the germline V gene are SQVTM and ANQGSEA. CDR3 region: CSVDMQGPDAFF. CDR3 DNA: TGCAGCGTTGATATGCAGGGGCCGGACGCTTTCTTT.

This chain uses TRBV7-9 with TRBJ2-7; 7 bases agree with TRBD2. The trim removed 11 bases at V and 2 bases at J, leaving 6 bases unmatched. Germline V gene sequence: CDR1 SEHNR, CDR2 FQNEAQ (reference sequence). The CDR3 loop spans 12 amino acids. The CDR3 nucleotides read TGTGCCGGGGGGGGAACCACCTACGAGCAGTACTTC. Protein: CAGGGTTYEQYF.

The chain links TRBV10-3 to TRBJ2-5; a possible D gene is TRBD2 (6 bases). CDR1 is ENHRY and CDR2 is SYGVKD in the germline V gene. The CDR3 runs to 14 residues. The V end was cut by 4 bases, the J end by 5 bases, with 14 bases between. The CDR3: CAISAGEGDETQYF. The DNA of the CDR3 is TGTGCCATCAGTGCGGGGGAAGGCGATGAGACCCAGTACTTC.

The chain recombines TRBV13 with TRBJ2-7; TRBD1 aligns across 7 bases. Looked up from germline, CDR1 is PRHDT and CDR2 is FYEKMQ (reference sequence). The V gene end was trimmed by 9 bases and the J gene end by 1 base; junction bases not matched to a gene: 9. This CDR3 has 14 residues. In DNA, the CDR3 is TGTGCCAGTTCGGACAGGCACCTTTCCTACGAGCAGTACTTC. It specifies CASSDRHLSYEQYF.

The gene calls are TRBV6-2 or TRBV6-3 and TRBJ2-4, with D hard to call. The better agreement between TRBJ2-7 and the DNA end casts doubt on the J call. CDR3 length: 13 amino acids. Germline CDR1 reads MNHEY; CDR2 reads SVGEGT. Here the CDR3 DNA reads TGTGCCAGCAGTTACTTTGAGGACTACGAGCAGTACTTC. Protein product: CASSYFEDYEQYF.

The table lists this clonotype with many counts. J is TRBJ2-7 and V is TRBV5-1; no clear D gene. CDR1 is SGHRS and CDR2 is YFSETQ in the germline V gene. This CDR3 is 17 amino acids long. The V gene lost 2 bases and the J gene lost 4 bases, with 22 bases spanning the gap. Here the CDR3 reads CASSFFDVGLGTYEQYF. The CDR3 bases are TGCGCCAGCAGCTTTTTTGATGTGGGCTTAGGAACTTACGAGCAGTACTTC.

There are a few counts of this clonotype. V and J are TRBV20-1 and TRBJ2-5; D is undetermined. The CDR3 is 14 residues long. Between the trimmed V and J ends, which lost 3 bases and 5 bases, there was a span of 16 bases. CDR1 is DFQATT, CDR2 SNEGSKA, per germline (reference sequence). In DNA form, the CDR3 reads TGCAGTGCTAGGGCCTCCGGTTTGGCGGAGACCCAGTACTTC. It is translated as CSARASGLAETQYF.

The chain couples TRBV15 to TRBJ2-1; 7 bases match TRBD1. CDR1 is LNHNV and CDR2 is YYDKDF in the germline V gene (reference sequence). CDR3 size: 15 residues. Trimming cost V 4 bases and J 5 bases; bases outside gene matches: 8. The CDR3 region is CATSTSDRVDNEQFF. CDR3 DNA: TGTGCCACCAGCACCTCTGACAGGGTTGACAATGAGCAGTTCTTC. The full variable domain, rest sourced from reference TRBV15 and TRBJ2-1, is DAMVIQNPRYQVTQFGKPVTLSCSQTLNHNVMYWYQQKSSQAPKLLFHYYDKDFNNEADTPDNFQSRRPNTSFCFLDIRSPGLGDTAMYLCATSTSDRVDNEQFFGPGTRLTVL.

The chain recombines TRBV6-5 with TRBJ2-4, with D maybe TRBD2 (5 bases). The better agreement between TRBJ2-1 and the DNA end casts doubt on the J call. Per germline, CDR1 MNHEY and CDR2 SVGAGI. This CDR3 spans 16 amino acids. In DNA form, the CDR3 reads TGTGCCAGCAGTTCGCCGGGCAGGACTGCCAAAAACATTCAGTTCTTC. As protein: CASSSPGRTAKNIQFF.

CDR3 protein: CASSFYRDSTEAFF. Written as DNA, the CDR3 is TGTGCCAGCAGCTTCTACAGGGATAGCACTGAAGCTTTCTTT. This chain connects TRBV7-3 to TRBJ1-1; possibly TRBD1 for D (6 bases). Trimming removed 3 bases at V and 4 bases at J, with 12 bases between. Germline lookup yields CDR1 SGHTA and CDR2 FQGTGA. The CDR3 is 14 amino acids. Using reference TRBV7-3 and TRBJ1-1 for the parts outside the CDR3, the full variable domain is GAGVSQTPSNKVTEKGKYVELRCDPISGHTALYWYRQSLGQGPEFLIYFQGTGAADDSGLPNDRFFAVRPEGSVSTLKIQRTERGDSAVYLCASSFYRDSTEAFFGQGTRLTVV.

The sample holds a few counts of this clonotype. CDR3 nucleotides: TGTGCCAGCAGTTACTCACCCTCGGAGACCCAGTACTTC. Translating gives CASSYSPSETQYF. V and J are TRBV6-2 or TRBV6-3 and TRBJ2-5; no reliable D call. In germline, CDR1 is MNHEY, CDR2 SVGEGT. This CDR3 is built from 13 residues. V lost 0 bases, J lost 5 bases, and 7 bases lay in between.

This clonotype was counted only a few times. The chain links TRBV5-1 to TRBJ1-2, with D perhaps matching TRBD1 (6 bases). The ends were cut back, 5 bases at V and 5 bases at J, with 19 bases in the middle. CDR3 length: 15 amino acids. The germline gives CDR1 SGHRS, CDR2 YFSETQ. The CDR3 protein is CASRQGPYRGYGYTF. CDR3 coding DNA: TGCGCCAGCAGACAGGGACCGTATAGAGGGTATGGCTACACCTTC. The full variable domain, its missing parts supplied by reference TRBV5-1 and TRBJ1-2, is KAGVTQTPRYLIKTRGQQVTLSCSPISGHRSVSWYQQTPGQGLQFLFEYFSETQRNKGNFPGRFSGRQFSNSRSEMNVSTLELGDSALYLCASRQGPYRGYGYTFGSGTRLTVV.

This clonotype was counted between two and nine times. The V and J genes are TRBV12-5 and TRBJ1-2, with D perhaps matching TRBD1 (6 bases). Between the trimmed V and J ends, which lost 6 bases and 2 bases, there was a span of 13 bases. Per germline, CDR1 LGHNT and CDR2 FRNRAP. This CDR3 has 14 residues. CDR3 sequence reads: CASGGGQSNYGYTF. The CDR3 DNA reads as TGTGCTAGTGGGGGGGGACAATCCAACTATGGCTACACCTTC. The complete variable domain, with remaining parts taken from reference TRBV12-5 and TRBJ1-2, reads DARVTQTPRHKVTEMGQEVTMRCQPILGHNTVFWYRQTMMQGLELLAYFRNRAPLDDSGMPKDRFSAEMPDATLATLKIQPSEPRDSAVYFCASGGGQSNYGYTFGSGTRLTVV.

The genes are TRBV7-2 and TRBJ2-3, with 8 bases that match TRBD2. The V gene end was trimmed by 4 bases and the J gene end by 1 base; junction bases not matched to a gene: 13. The CDR3 loop spans 18 amino acids. The germline V gene has CDR1 SGHTA and CDR2 FQGNSA. The CDR3 DNA sequence: TGTGCCAGCAGCTACAGGGTCGTAGCGGGGAGACGCACAGATACGCAGTATTTT. This codes for CASSYRVVAGRRTDTQYF.

This clonotype was seen only once. This rearrangement joins TRBV6-2 or TRBV6-3 to TRBJ2-5; TRBD1 might be the D (5 bases). The CDR3 totals 13 residues. From germline, CDR1 is MNHEY and CDR2 SVGEGT. CDR3 sequence: CVKGRAYQETQYF. CDR3 bases: TGTGTTAAGGGCAGGGCGTACCAAGAGACCCAGTACTTC.

This clonotype was seen only a few times. The CDR3 sequence is CGAGVNTGELFF. CDR3 nucleotides: TGTGGGGCGGGGGTAAACACCGGGGAGCTGTTTTTT. V is TRBV28 and J is TRBJ2-2; 7 nucleotides line up with TRBD2. The CDR3 is made up of 12 amino acids. Germline V gene lookup returns CDR1 MDHEN and CDR2 SYDVKM.

This clonotype showed up just a few times. This sequence may be a read error, since a much larger clone differs from it by one base. The CDR3 DNA sequence: TGTGCCAGCAGTATCCAGGGACCACTAGCCAAAAACATTCAGTACTTC. Translation: CASSIQGPLAKNIQYF. The rearrangement joins TRBV6-5 to TRBJ2-4; D possibly matches TRBD1 or TRBD2 (5 bases each). This CDR3 region has 16 residues. Deletions cut 5 bases from V and 0 bases from J, with 14 bases between. The germline gives CDR1 MNHEY, CDR2 SVGAGI.

The V gene is TRBV11-3, the J gene TRBJ1-1; D unclear. Germline loops: CDR1 SGHNT, CDR2 YENEEA. The CDR3 contains 16 residues. V lost 2 bases, J lost 0 bases, and 13 bases lay in between. CDR3 nucleotide sequence: TGTGCCAGCAGCTTACCGACCTGGGCTATGAACACTGAAGCTTTCTTT. It translates to CASSLPTWAMNTEAFF.

This clonotype has only a few counts. The chain joins TRBV7-2 to TRBJ2-1; 10 bases match TRBD2. The CDR3 is made up of 16 amino acids. Germline trimming cut 5 bases from V and 5 bases from J; bases unmatched to any gene: 9. Germline assignment: CDR1 SGHTA and CDR2 FQGNSA. The chain's CDR3 is CASSPALAGVHNEQFF. DNA for the CDR3: TGTGCCAGCAGCCCAGCTCTAGCGGGGGTCCACAATGAGCAGTTCTTC.

This clonotype was counted a few times. The gene calls are TRBV3-1 and TRBJ1-2, with 7 bases identical to TRBD1. This CDR3 is built from 15 residues. V lost 4 bases to trimming and J lost 2 bases; unmatched junction nucleotides: 7. CDR1 and CDR2 (germline): LGHDT, YNNKEL (reference sequence). CDR3 bases: TGTGCCAGCAGCCTACAGGGGATTAGGAACTATGGCTACACCTTC. It yields the protein CASSLQGIRNYGYTF. Full variable domain (missing parts from reference TRBV3-1 and TRBJ1-2): DTAVSQTPKYLVTQMGNDKSIKCEQNLGHDTMYWYKQDSKKFLKIMFSYNNKELIINETVPNRFSPKSPDKAHLNLHINSLELGDSAVYFCASSLQGIRNYGYTFGSGTRLTVV.

CDR3: CASSARQGYQPQHF. CDR3 bases: TGTGCCAGCAGCGCCCGACAGGGGTATCAGCCCCAGCATTTT. This chain connects TRBV6-2 or TRBV6-3 to TRBJ1-5; 8 nucleotides line up with TRBD1. This CDR3 is 14 amino acids long. Germline V gives CDR1 MNHEY, CDR2 SVGEGT. The V and J ends lost 6 bases and 5 bases, in that order; junction bases with no gene match: 6.

The chain is built from TRBV12-3 or TRBV12-4 and TRBJ1-2, with 9 bases that match TRBD1. V trimming: 3 bases; J trimming: 8 bases; junction bases outside the gene matches: 10. The CDR3 spans 15 residues. For the CDR3, the DNA is TGTGCCAGCAGTTTTTATGGGGACAGGGCGTCGGGCTACACCTTC. Translating gives CASSFYGDRASGYTF.

Worth noting for this clonotype: Likely a read error: the CDR3 ends without its conserved phenylalanine or tryptophan. The rearrangement joins TRBV5-5 to TRBJ2-1; D ambiguous. This CDR3 region has 12 residues. V was clipped by 6 bases and J by 7 bases, with 11 bases between them. Germline CDR1 reads SGHKS; CDR2 reads YYEKEE (reference sequence). The CDR3 reads CASNRLVNEQFL. DNA for the CDR3: TGTGCCAGCAACCGTCTAGTAAATGAGCAGTTCCTC.

This clonotype was counted ten times or more. J is TRBJ1-4 and V is TRBV7-2, with 9 bases that match TRBD1. CDR1 is SGHTA, CDR2 FQGNSA, per germline. CDR3 length: 15 amino acids. With 5 bases clipped from V and 8 bases from J, the junction kept 9 bases outside the gene matches. This CDR3 is CASSLTGTGREKLFF. The CDR3 bases are TGTGCCAGCAGCCTCACCGGGACAGGGAGGGAAAAACTGTTTTTT.

The rearrangement links TRBV18 to TRBJ2-2, with 7 bases fitting TRBD1. The CDR3 totals 15 residues. In germline, CDR1 is KGHSH, CDR2 LQKENI. V dropped 3 bases and J dropped 1; count of bases not matched to a gene: 2. The CDR3 protein is CASSPGQLNTGELFF. The CDR3 coding sequence is TGTGCCAGCTCACCGGGACAGCTGAACACCGGGGAGCTGTTTTTT.

The chain has TRBV7-8 and TRBJ1-2, with TRBD1 matching over 8 bases. After removal of 2 bases from V and 9 bases from J, the junction contained 11 bases not matched to a gene. The CDR3 has 15 residues. From germline, CDR1 is SGHVS and CDR2 FQNEAQ. The CDR3 loop is CASSLSGQGSFSYTF. The CDR3 DNA sequence: TGTGCCAGCAGCTTATCCGGACAGGGATCGTTTAGCTACACCTTC.